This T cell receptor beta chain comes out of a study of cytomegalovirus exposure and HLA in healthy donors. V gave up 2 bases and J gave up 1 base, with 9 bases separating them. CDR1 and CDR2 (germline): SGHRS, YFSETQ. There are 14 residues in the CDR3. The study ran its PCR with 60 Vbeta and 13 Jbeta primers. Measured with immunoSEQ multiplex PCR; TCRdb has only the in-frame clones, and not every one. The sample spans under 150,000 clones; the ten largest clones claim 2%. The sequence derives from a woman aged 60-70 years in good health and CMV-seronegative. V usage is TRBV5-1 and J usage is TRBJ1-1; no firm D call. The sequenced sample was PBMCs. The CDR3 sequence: CASSFVAGNTEAFF. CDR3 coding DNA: TGCGCCAGCAGCTTTGTCGCAGGGAACACTGAAGCTTTCTTT.